This T cell receptor (beta chain) was identified during a study of blood T cell repertoires in COVID-19. Using immunoSEQ multiplex PCR, the repertoire was profiled, and TCRdb retains in-frame clones only, with some absent. The repertoire consists of 150,000 to 200,000 clones, with around 89% occurring once and the leading ten covering more than 0.75%. This TCR was sampled from a woman under 30 who had recovered from COVID-19. Sequencing was done on a sample of PBMCs or T cells enriched from blood (not recorded which).

The CDR3 region is CASSLDPSGRIDEQYF. CDR3 DNA sequence: TGTGCCAGCAGCTTGGATCCTAGCGGGAGAATCGACGAGCAGTACTTC. This chain joins TRBV5-4 and TRBJ2-7, with 10 nucleotides matching TRBD2. Germline trimming cut 0 bases from V and 5 bases from J; bases unmatched to any gene: 8. The CDR3 has 16 residues. CDR1 and CDR2 from the germline V gene are SGHNT and YYREEE (reference sequence).